This T cell receptor (beta chain) stems from a study of blood T cell repertoires in COVID-19. Overall study: COVID-19 samples from acute and convalescent phases originated in the United States, Italy and Spain. In each case, the material was cDNA or gDNA derived from T cells, B-cell-depleted T cells, or PBMCs.

Original processing methods: How many nucleated cells were present was estimated from reference gene primer amplification. The assay was immunoSEQ multiplex PCR, and TCRdb's table has in-frame clones only and misses some. The V and J calls and clone size are taken from that table; D and trimming were inferred from the DNA. Of more than 90,000 clones listed, 85% are singletons. V was shortened by 0 bases and J by 3 bases, with 10 bases between the two germline ends. Germline V CDR1 and CDR2: SGDLS, YYNGEE. CDR3 length: 15 amino acids. Sequencing was performed on peripheral blood. The sequence came from an older man with acute or convalescent COVID-19. The rearrangement uses TRBV9 and TRBJ2-1; weak D call: TRBD2 (5 bases). CDR3 bases: TGTGCCAGCAGCGTAGACGAAGGACTCTACAATGAGCAGTTCTTC. Translating gives CASSVDEGLYNEQFF.